This TCR beta chain was sequenced in a study of OX40 agonist ivuxolimab in advanced cancers. For the study at large: Prior anti-PD-1, anti-PD-L1 or anti-CTLA-4 therapy did not bar entry, and more than 35% had some. Patients achieving partial responses numbered three: one hepatocellular carcinoma case and two cutaneous melanoma cases.

The protocol was immunoSEQ multiplex PCR, while the TCRdb copy is restricted to in-frame clones and leaves out a portion. Of roughly 87,000 clones listed, under 95% are singletons. Germline V gives CDR1 SGHDT, CDR2 YYEEEE. This CDR3 spans 16 amino acids. Unmatched junction bases numbered 5, after V lost 2 bases and J lost 6 bases. A remark on this clone: Its antigen is undetermined.

Study results and limitations: Normalized T-cell clonal expansion was also low in a subset of nonresponders. CD4+ and CD8+ blood T cells expanded clonally by week 6 at 0.1 to 3.0 mg/kg.

The TCR comes from an adult with an advanced solid tumor such as melanoma, head and neck, liver or kidney cancer. The sequenced sample was CD4+ or CD8+ T cells sorted from blood, obtained in a trial of the OX40 agonist ivuxolimab. J is TRBJ1-6 and V is TRBV5-6; 10 bases are shared with TRBD1. CDR3 nucleotides: TGTGCCAGCAGCTTCGGACAGGGGGTGCGTAATTCACCCCTCCACTTT. As protein: CASSFGQGVRNSPLHF.